This entry describes one T cell receptor beta chain. No antigen is known for it. This specimen belongs to a study of T cell responses to AZD1222 COVID-19 vaccine. Trimming took 4 bases from V and 2 from J, leaving 23 bases between them. The CDR3 is 18 residues long. In germline, CDR1 is PRHDT, CDR2 FYEKMQ (reference sequence). Findings and limits, study-wide: Spike-specific TCR breadth and depth were elevated following two AZD1222 doses. Only a handful of AZD1222 recipients tested seropositive at baseline. Every sample of the repertoires postdated the peak T cell response.

TCRdb's table, derived via immunoSEQ multiplex PCR, lists solely in-frame clones and lacks some. The table has 150,000 or so clones, roughly 88% seen once. The clonotype originates from an adult in good health. This chain connects TRBV13 to TRBJ1-2; TRBD1 might be the D (5 bases). Specimen: peripheral blood, collected on day 0 of AZD1222 vaccination. Here the CDR3 DNA reads TGTGCCAGCAGCTCAAAGAGGATTCAGGGATCGGTCAACTATGGCTACACCTTC. This codes for CASSSKRIQGSVNYGYTF.